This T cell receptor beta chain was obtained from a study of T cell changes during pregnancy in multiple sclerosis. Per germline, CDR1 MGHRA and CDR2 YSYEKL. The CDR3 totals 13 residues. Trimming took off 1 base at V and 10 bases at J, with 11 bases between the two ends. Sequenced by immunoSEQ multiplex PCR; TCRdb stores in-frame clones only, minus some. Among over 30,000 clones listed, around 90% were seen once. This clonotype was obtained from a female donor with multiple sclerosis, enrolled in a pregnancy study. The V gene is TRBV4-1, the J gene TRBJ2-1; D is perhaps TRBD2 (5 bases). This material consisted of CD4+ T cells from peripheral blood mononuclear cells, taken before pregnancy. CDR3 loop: CASSQVTAGEQFF. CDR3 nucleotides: TGCGCCAGCAGCCAAGTCACGGCGGGCGAGCAGTTCTTC.